The next 17 T cell receptor beta chains were all read from a single sample in a study of blood T cell repertoires in COVID-19. Method: immunoSEQ multiplex PCR; TCRdb's copy keeps in-frame clones and lacks some. Of fewer than 300,000 clones listed, around four fifths were seen once; the top ten hold roughly 2.7%. The sample consisted of peripheral blood. The receptor source for this set is a woman in her seventies with active or convalescent COVID-19.

This clone appeared once. The genes are TRBV6-5 and TRBJ1-2; 10 nucleotides match TRBD1. Trimming cost V 2 bases and J 7 bases; bases outside gene matches: 7. The CDR3 is 15 amino acids. CDR1 is MNHEY, CDR2 SVGAGI, per germline. For the CDR3, the DNA is TGTGCCAGCAGTTACGACGGACAGGGGGTCGGTGGCTACACCTTC. Translation: CASSYDGQGVGGYTF.

The chain carries TRBV18 and TRBJ2-3, with D possibly being TRBD1 (5 bases). The CDR3 runs 14 residues. Trimming took off 3 bases at V and 1 base at J, with 8 bases between the two ends. Per the germline V gene, CDR1 is KGHSH and CDR2 is LQKENI. CDR3 region: CASSPQQGTDTQYF. CDR3 nucleotide sequence: TGTGCCAGCTCACCGCAACAGGGCACAGATACGCAGTATTTT.

The count of this clone is one. The chain combines TRBV30 with TRBJ1-3; 7 bases are shared with TRBD1. The V gene end was trimmed by 2 bases and the J gene end by 4 bases; junction bases not matched to a gene: 8. The CDR3 is made up of 15 amino acids. Germline V gene sequence: CDR1 GTSNPN, CDR2 SVGIG (reference sequence). CDR3 region: CAWSLQGTPGNTIYF. The DNA for the CDR3 is TGTGCCTGGAGTCTACAGGGGACGCCAGGAAACACCATATATTTT.

This chain uses TRBV21-1 with TRBJ1-2. TRBV21-1 represents a pseudogene. The CDR3 spans 10 residues. The CDR3 here is CASTRRGDTF. CDR3 nucleotides: TGTGCCAGCACCCGGAGGGGTGACACCTTC.

This clone was found once. The chain couples TRBV5-8 to TRBJ1-1; D unclear. Trimming removed 4 bases at V and 1 base at J, with 11 bases between. Germline V gives CDR1 SGHTS, CDR2 YDEGEE. The CDR3 has 14 residues. The CDR3 loop is CASSLWTENTEAFF. The CDR3 region has the DNA TGTGCCAGCAGCCTCTGGACTGAGAACACTGAAGCTTTCTTT.

The chain has TRBV4-3 and TRBJ2-5; a possible D gene is TRBD1 (5 bases). Germline values: CDR1 LGHNA, CDR2 YSLEER. The CDR3 sequence is 17 residues long. Between the trimmed V and J ends, which lost 0 bases and 5 bases, there was a span of 19 bases. CDR3 bases: TGCGCCAGCAGCCAAGATCCGCCCTACCAGGGTTCCGAGACCCAGTACTTC. Its translation: CASSQDPPYQGSETQYF.

This clone showed up just once. The CDR3 coding sequence is TGTGCCATCAGTCGGGACAACCAAGAGACCCAGTACTTC. Its translation: CAISRDNQETQYF. V usage is TRBV10-3 and J usage is TRBJ2-5; a weak D match, TRBD1 (6 bases). The CDR3 runs 13 residues. The germline V gene has CDR1 ENHRY and CDR2 SYGVKD. Trimming pared 5 bases from V and 0 bases from J, leaving 7 bases between.

The chain carries TRBV27 and TRBJ2-2; TRBD1 matches 9 bases. The germline V gene encodes CDR1 MNHEY and CDR2 SMNVEV (reference sequence). The CDR3 spans 17 residues. With 4 bases clipped from V and 3 bases from J, the junction kept 9 bases outside the gene matches. This chain's CDR3 is CASSSGGQGRYTGELFF. The CDR3 nucleotides are TGTGCCAGCAGTTCAGGAGGACAGGGGCGGTACACCGGGGAGCTGTTTTTT.

V is TRBV3-1 (or the pseudogene TRBV3-2) and J is TRBJ2-7, with 11 bases fitting TRBD2. V lost 4 bases, J lost 3 bases, and 5 bases stayed unmatched. CDR1 and CDR2 (germline): LGHDT, YNNKEL (reference sequence). The CDR3 runs 15 residues. CDR3: CASSLSGRGFYEQYF. The CDR3 DNA sequence: TGTGCCAGCAGCCTTAGCGGGAGGGGTTTCTACGAGCAGTACTTC.

V gene TRBV28 combines with J gene TRBJ1-1; D perhaps matches TRBD1 (5 bases). Germline CDR1 MDHEN, CDR2 SYDVKM. CDR3 length: 13 residues. The V gene lost 3 bases and the J gene lost 5 bases, with 10 bases spanning the gap. Here the CDR3 reads CASSLGRETEAFF. In nucleotides, the CDR3 is TGTGCCAGCAGTTTGGGACGGGAGACTGAAGCTTTCTTT.

The V gene is TRBV20-1, the J gene TRBJ1-6; D call uncertain. This CDR3 has 14 amino acids. The V and J ends lost 6 bases and 4 bases respectively, with 13 bases between them. Germline-derived CDR1 and CDR2 are DFQATT and SNEGSKA (reference sequence). For the CDR3, the DNA is TGCAGTGCCAGTTACGGGTTGTATAATTCACCCCTCCACTTT. Amino acid sequence: CSASYGLYNSPLHF.

This rearrangement joins TRBV5-5 to TRBJ2-6; TRBD1 matches at 8 bases. This CDR3 is 15 amino acids long. Germline CDR1 and CDR2: SGHKS and YYEKEE (reference sequence). V lost 3 bases to trimming and J lost 4 bases; unmatched junction nucleotides: 3. The CDR3 loop is CASSWTGTGANVLTF. CDR3 DNA sequence: TGTGCCAGCAGCTGGACAGGGACAGGGGCCAACGTCCTGACTTTC.

V and J are TRBV6-6 and TRBJ2-5; 8 nucleotides line up with TRBD1. CDR1 and CDR2 from the germline V gene are MNHNY and SVGAGI (reference sequence). There are 15 residues in the CDR3. V gave up 5 bases and J gave up 9 bases; unmatched junction bases: 14. The CDR3 region has the DNA TGTGCCAGCAGTGGGGAGCAGGGGGCGGGGACGGCCCAGTACTTC. Translation: CASSGEQGAGTAQYF.

This clone was seen once. The V and J genes are TRBV10-3 and TRBJ2-1; tentative D call: TRBD1 (5 bases). Trimming pared 7 bases from V and 4 bases from J, leaving 11 bases between. Germline V gene data show CDR1 as ENHRY and CDR2 as SYGVKD. The CDR3 covers 13 residues. Here the CDR3 reads CAIKTDLYNEQFF. In DNA, the CDR3 is TGTGCCATCAAGACAGATCTTTACAATGAGCAGTTCTTC.

This clone was seen just once. V gene TRBV7-6 combines with J gene TRBJ2-1, with TRBD2 identical over 14 bases. V dropped 0 bases and J dropped 8; count of bases not matched to a gene: 9. The CDR3 is 18 residues long. Germline CDR1 reads SGHVS; CDR2 reads FNYEAQ. CDR3 sequence: CASSLAIGLAGGGDEQFF. The CDR3, as DNA: TGTGCCAGCAGCTTAGCAATAGGACTAGCGGGAGGAGGGGATGAGCAGTTCTTC.

The V and J genes are TRBV27 and TRBJ2-5; D possibly corresponds to TRBD2 (6 bases). This CDR3 contains 15 residues. Trimming cost V 6 bases and J 2 bases, with 16 bases left between them. Per the germline V gene, CDR1 is MNHEY and CDR2 is SMNVEV (reference sequence). The CDR3 DNA follows: TGTGCCAGCAGCCTGGGTTTGGGGGGACAAGAGACCCAGTACTTC. It specifies CASSLGLGGQETQYF.

This clone was counted once. The V and J genes are TRBV6-5 and TRBJ1-6, with unresolved D. Germline-derived CDR1 and CDR2 are MNHEY and SVGAGI. CDR3 length: 15 residues. Trimming removed 0 bases from V and 8 bases from J, with 11 bases in between. The CDR3 region is CASSYSRGRYSPLHF. The CDR3 DNA reads as TGTGCCAGCAGTTACTCGAGAGGCAGATATTCACCCCTCCACTTT.